The clone carrying this T cell receptor beta chain was detected ten times or more. Its antigen is unidentified. This sample is drawn from a study of T cells after yellow fever vaccination. Study-level findings and limits: Most primary-vaccination clones recurred post-booster (roughly 97% CD4, more than 85% CD8).

For TCR, cDNA came from 5'RACE template switching, which added a universal primer site and UMIs. In TCRdb, the 5' RACE reads were re-called with MiXCR into one record per CDR3 protein. The top ten hold 2.5% of the sample, which has 160,000 or so distinct CDR3 sequences, almost 7% seen once. The CDR3 extends over 14 amino acids. The V gene lost 8 bases and the J gene lost 1 base, with 14 bases spanning the gap. The source was CD4+ T cells sorted from PBMCs, collected 4 to 6 days after the first yellow fever vaccination. The TCR was taken from a man between 18 and 35 years old who received the YFV17D yellow fever vaccine. This chain connects TRBV12-3 or TRBV12-4 to TRBJ1-1; D may be TRBD1 (6 bases). DNA for the CDR3: TGTGCCAGCTGCTCCTGGACAGCGAACACTGAAGCTTTCTTT. It translates to CASCSWTANTEAFF.